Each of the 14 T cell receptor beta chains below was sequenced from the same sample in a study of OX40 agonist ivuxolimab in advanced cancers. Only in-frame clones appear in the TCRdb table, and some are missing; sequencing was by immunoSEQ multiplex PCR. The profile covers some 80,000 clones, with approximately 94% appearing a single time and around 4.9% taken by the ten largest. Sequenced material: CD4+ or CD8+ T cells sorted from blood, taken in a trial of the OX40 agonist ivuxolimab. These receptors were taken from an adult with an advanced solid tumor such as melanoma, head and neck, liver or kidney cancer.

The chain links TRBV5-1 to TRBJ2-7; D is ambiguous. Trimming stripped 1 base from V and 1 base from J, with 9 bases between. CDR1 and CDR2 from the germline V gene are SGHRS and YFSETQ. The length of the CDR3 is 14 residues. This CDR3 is CASSLSGGSYEQYF. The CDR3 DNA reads TGCGCCAGCAGCTTGTCAGGTGGGTCCTACGAGCAGTACTTC.

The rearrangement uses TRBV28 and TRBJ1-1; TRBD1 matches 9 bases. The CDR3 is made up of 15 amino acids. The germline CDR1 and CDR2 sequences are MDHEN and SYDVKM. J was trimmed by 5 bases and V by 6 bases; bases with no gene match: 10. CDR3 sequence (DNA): TGTGCCAGCAGCCGGGATACAGGGGGCGGGACTGAAGCTTTCTTT. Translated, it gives CASSRDTGGGTEAFF.

The CDR3 DNA reads as TGTGCCAGCAGCCAAGAACCGGGGTTGGACACTGAAGCTTTCTTT. The encoded protein is CASSQEPGLDTEAFF. This sequence joins TRBV4-2 and TRBJ1-1; D unclear. The germline V and J ends were trimmed by 0 bases and 3 bases, with 11 bases remaining between them. CDR1 and CDR2 from the germline V gene are LGHNA and YNFKEQ. The CDR3 has 15 residues.

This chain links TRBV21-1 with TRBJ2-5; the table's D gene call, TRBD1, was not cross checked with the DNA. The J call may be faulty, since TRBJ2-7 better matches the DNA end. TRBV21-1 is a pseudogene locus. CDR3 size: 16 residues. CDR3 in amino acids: CASSKDPVDSSYEQYF. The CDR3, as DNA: TGTGCCAGCAGCAAGGACCCGGTGGACAGCTCCTACGAGCAGTACTTC.

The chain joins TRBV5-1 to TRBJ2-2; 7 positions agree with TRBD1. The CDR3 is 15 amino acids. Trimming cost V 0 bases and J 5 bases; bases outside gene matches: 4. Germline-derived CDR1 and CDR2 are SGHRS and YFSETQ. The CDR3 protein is CASSLETGVTGELFF. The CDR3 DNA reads TGCGCCAGCAGCTTGGAAACAGGGGTTACCGGGGAGCTGTTTTTT.

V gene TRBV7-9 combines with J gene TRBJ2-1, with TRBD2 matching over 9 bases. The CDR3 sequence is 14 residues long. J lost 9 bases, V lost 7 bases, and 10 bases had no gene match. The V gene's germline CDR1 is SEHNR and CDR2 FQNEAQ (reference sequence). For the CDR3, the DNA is TGTGCCAGCAAGGGAGGTAGCGGGAGTGTTGAGCAGTTCTTC. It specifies CASKGGSGSVEQFF.

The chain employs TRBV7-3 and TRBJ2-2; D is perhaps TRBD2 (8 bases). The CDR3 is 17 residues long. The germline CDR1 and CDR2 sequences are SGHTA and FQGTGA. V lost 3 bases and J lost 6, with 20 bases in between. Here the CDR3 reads CASSFAPGGGASGELFF. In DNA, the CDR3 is TGTGCCAGCAGCTTCGCACCGGGAGGGGGCGCATCCGGGGAGCTGTTTTTT.

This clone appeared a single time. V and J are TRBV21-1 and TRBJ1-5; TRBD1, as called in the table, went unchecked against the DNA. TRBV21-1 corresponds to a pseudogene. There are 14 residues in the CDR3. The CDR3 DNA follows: TGTGCCAGCATCACCACTGGACAGGAACAGCCCCAGCATTTT. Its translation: CASITTGQEQPQHF.

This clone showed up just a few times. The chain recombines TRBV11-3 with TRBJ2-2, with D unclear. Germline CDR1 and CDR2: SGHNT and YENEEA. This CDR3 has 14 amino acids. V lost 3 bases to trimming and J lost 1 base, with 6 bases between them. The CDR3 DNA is TGTGCCAGCAGCTTCTACAGGAACACCGGGGAGCTGTTTTTT. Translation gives CASSFYRNTGELFF.

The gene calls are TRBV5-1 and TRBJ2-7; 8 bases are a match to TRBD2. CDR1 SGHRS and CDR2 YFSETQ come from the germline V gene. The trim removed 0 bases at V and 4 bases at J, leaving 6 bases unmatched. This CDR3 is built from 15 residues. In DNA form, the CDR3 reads TGCGCCAGCAGCTTGGTTGGTAGCGGGAAGTACGAGCAGTACTTC. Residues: CASSLVGSGKYEQYF.

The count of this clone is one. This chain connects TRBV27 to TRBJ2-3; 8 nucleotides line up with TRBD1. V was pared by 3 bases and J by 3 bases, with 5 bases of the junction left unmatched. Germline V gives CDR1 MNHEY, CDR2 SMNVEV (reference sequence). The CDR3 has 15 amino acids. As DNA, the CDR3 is TGTGCCAGCAGTTTCCGACAGGGGCGGACAGATACGCAGTATTTT. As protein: CASSFRQGRTDTQYF.

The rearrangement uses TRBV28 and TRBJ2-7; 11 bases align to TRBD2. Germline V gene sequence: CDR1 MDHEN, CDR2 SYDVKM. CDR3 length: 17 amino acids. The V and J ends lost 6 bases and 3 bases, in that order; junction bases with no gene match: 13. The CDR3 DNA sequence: TGTGCCAGCAGACCCTGGCCTAGCGGGAGGTCCCTCTACGAGCAGTACTTC. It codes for CASRPWPSGRSLYEQYF. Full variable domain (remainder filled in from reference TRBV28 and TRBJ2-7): DVKVTQSSRYLVKRTGEKVFLECVQDMDHENMFWYRQDPGLGLRLIYFSYDVKMKEKGDIPEGYSVSREKKERFSLILESASTNQTSMYLCASRPWPSGRSLYEQYFGPGTRLTVT.

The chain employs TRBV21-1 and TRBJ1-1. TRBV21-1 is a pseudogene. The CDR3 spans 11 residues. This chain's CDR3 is CASSPGVEAFF. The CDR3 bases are TGTGCCAGCAGCCCTGGGGTCGAAGCTTTCTTT.

CDR3 in amino acids: CASSQVRGSYNEQFF. CDR3 DNA: TGTGCCAGCAGTCAGGTCCGCGGGAGCTACAATGAGCAGTTCTTC. The chain has TRBV6-6 and TRBJ2-1; 7 bases agree with TRBD2. J was trimmed by 3 bases and V by 5 bases; bases with no gene match: 7. This CDR3 spans 15 amino acids. CDR1 MNHNY and CDR2 SVGAGI come from the germline V gene (reference sequence).